Described below is a single T cell receptor (beta chain) sequence and its context. What it recognizes is unknown. The PCR made use of 60 Vbeta and 13 Jbeta primers. Generated by immunoSEQ multiplex PCR, the TCRdb table keeps only in-frame clones and is missing some. The sample consists of about 96,000 clones, about four fifths of them appearing once. CDR1 and CDR2 from the germline V gene are SGHNT and YYREEE (reference sequence). The CDR3 is 14 amino acids. V lost 4 bases and J 6 bases, leaving 15 bases between the germline ends. The data are from a study of cytomegalovirus exposure and HLA in healthy donors. General study points: Overall, approximately 150 TCR beta chains were annotated as cytomegalovirus-associated.

The sequenced sample was PBMCs. This chain connects TRBV5-4 to TRBJ2-3; tentatively, D is TRBD2 (5 bases). The source of this sequence is a female donor in good health and CMV-seropositive. The CDR3 protein is CASSRGPGGDTQYF. The DNA for the CDR3 is TGTGCCAGCAGCCGAGGCCCGGGCGGGGATACGCAGTATTTT. The full variable domain, completed using reference TRBV5-4 and TRBJ2-3, is ETGVTQSPTHLIKTRGQQVTLRCSSQSGHNTVSWYQQALGQGPQFIFQYYREEENGRGNFPPRFSGLQFPNYSSELNVNALELDDSALYLCASSRGPGGDTQYFGPGTRLTVL.